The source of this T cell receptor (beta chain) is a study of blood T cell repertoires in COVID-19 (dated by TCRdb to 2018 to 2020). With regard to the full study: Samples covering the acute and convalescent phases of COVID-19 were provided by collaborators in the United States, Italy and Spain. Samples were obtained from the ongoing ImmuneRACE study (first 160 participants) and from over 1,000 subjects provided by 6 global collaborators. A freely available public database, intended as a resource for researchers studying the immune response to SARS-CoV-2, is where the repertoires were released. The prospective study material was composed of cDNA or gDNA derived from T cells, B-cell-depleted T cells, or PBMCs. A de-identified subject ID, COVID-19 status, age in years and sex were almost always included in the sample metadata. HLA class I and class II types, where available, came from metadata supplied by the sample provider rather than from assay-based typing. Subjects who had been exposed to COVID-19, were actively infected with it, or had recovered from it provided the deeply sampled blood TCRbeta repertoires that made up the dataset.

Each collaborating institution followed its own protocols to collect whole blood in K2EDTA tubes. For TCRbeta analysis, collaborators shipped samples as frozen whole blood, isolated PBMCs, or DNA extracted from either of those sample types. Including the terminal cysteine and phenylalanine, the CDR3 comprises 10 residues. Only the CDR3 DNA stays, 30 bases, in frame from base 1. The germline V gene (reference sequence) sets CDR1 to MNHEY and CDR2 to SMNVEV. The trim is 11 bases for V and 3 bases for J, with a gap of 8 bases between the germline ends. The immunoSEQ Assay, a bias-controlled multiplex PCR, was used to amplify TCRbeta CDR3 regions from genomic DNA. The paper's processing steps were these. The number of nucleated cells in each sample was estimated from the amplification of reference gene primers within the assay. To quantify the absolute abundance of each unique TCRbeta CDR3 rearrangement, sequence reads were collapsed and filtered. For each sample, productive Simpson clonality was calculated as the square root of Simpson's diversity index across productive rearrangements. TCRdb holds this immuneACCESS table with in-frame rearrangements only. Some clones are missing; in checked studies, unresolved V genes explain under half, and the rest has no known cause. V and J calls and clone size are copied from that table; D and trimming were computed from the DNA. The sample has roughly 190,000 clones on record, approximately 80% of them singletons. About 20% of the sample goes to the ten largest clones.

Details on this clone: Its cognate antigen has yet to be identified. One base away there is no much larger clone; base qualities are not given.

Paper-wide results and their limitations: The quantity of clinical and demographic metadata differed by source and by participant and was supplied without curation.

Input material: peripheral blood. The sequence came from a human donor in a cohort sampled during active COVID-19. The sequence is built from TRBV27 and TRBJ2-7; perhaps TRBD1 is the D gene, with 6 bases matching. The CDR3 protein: CAAGVYEQYF. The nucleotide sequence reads TGTGCCGCAGGGGTCTACGAGCAGTACTTC.